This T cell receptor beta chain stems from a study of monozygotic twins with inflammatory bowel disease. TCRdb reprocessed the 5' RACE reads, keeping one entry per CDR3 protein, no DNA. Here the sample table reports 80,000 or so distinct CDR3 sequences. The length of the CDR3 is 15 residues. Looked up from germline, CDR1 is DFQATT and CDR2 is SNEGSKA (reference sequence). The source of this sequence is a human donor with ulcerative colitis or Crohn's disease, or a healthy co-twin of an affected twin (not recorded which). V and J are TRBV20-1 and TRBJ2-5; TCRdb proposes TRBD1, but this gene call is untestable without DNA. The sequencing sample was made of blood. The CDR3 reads CSARPPDQDRGTQYF.